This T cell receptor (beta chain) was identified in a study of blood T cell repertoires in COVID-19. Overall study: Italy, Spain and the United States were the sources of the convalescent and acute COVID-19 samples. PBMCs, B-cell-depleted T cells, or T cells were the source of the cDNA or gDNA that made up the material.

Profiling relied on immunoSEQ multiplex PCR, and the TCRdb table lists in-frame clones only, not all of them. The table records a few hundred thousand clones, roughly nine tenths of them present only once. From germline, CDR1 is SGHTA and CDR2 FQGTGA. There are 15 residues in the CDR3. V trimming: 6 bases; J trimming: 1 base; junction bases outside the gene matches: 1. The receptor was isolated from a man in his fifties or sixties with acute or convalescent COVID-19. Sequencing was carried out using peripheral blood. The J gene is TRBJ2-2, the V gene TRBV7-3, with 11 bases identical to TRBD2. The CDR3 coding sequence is TGTGCCAGCAGGGGACTAGCGGAGAACACCGGGGAGCTGTTTTTT. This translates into CASRGLAENTGELFF.